Below are 31 T cell receptor beta chains sequenced from a single sample in a study of vaccination and CD4 T cells after COVID-19. These receptors have no identified antigens. Sequencing of DNA taken from cultured CD4+ T cells relied on the Oncomine TCR Beta short-read assay. MiXCR, applied by TCRdb to the PCR reads, yields one record per CDR3 protein. The repertoire consists of fewer than 12,000 distinct CDR3 sequences, with roughly 28% occurring once and the leading ten covering more than 7%. Treatment meaning: roughly 11-day PBMC culture with coronavirus spike peptide pools or control peptides (ViraFEST assay). The material sequenced was CD4+ T cells from blood, cultured in vitro. Receptors originate from a human donor who had recovered from COVID-19.

In nucleotides, the CDR3 is TGTGCCAGCAGCCAAGATCAGGGGCTTGGCTACACCTTC. Its translation is CASSQDQGLGYTF. V usage is TRBV4-2 and J usage is TRBJ1-2, with a tentative D call TRBD1 (6 bases). Germline V gene lookup returns CDR1 LGHNA and CDR2 YNFKEQ. The length of the CDR3 is 13 residues. Trimming removed 0 bases at V and 7 bases at J, with 9 bases between.

The chain joins TRBV29-1 to TRBJ1-1; D is unclear. The CDR3 sequence is 12 residues long. Trimming took off 0 bases at V and 5 bases at J, with 7 bases between the two ends. Germline CDR1 reads SQVTM; CDR2 reads ANQGSEA. The CDR3 DNA follows: TGCAGCGTTGAAGAAAGCCGGACTGAAGCTTTCTTT. Protein: CSVEESRTEAFF.

V gene TRBV7-2 combines with J gene TRBJ1-5; 10 bases are shared with TRBD1. Per germline, CDR1 SGHTA and CDR2 FQGNSA. There are 16 residues in the CDR3. V trimming: 4 bases; J trimming: 7 bases; junction bases outside the gene matches: 10. The CDR3, as DNA: TGTGCCAGCAGCTCATCCGGGACAGGGGCTAGGCAGCCCCAGCATTTT. Amino acids: CASSSSGTGARQPQHF. The full variable domain, with the rest looked up from reference TRBV7-2 and TRBJ1-5, is GAGVSQSPSNKVTEKGKDVELRCDPISGHTALYWYRQSLGQGLEFLIYFQGNSAPDKSGLPSDRFSAERTGGSVSTLTIQRTQQEDSAVYLCASSSSGTGARQPQHFGDGTRLSIL.

This rearrangement joins TRBV3-1 to TRBJ1-1; tentatively, D is TRBD1 (5 bases). Germline V gene data show CDR1 as LGHDT and CDR2 as YNNKEL (reference sequence). V was trimmed by 4 bases and J by 3 bases, leaving 9 bases between them. The CDR3 totals 13 residues. The CDR3 DNA is TGTGCCAGCAGCCTCAGGGCCGACACTGAAGCTTTCTTT. Protein product: CASSLRADTEAFF.

This clonotype was detected only a few times. The CDR3 DNA reads TGTGCCAGCAGCCCCAGACAGGGGTTCTACGAGCAGTACTTC. It is translated as CASSPRQGFYEQYF. The V call is TRBV7-9, the J call TRBJ2-7; 8 bases match TRBD1. Germline trimming cut 5 bases from V and 3 bases from J; bases unmatched to any gene: 6. Germline loops: CDR1 SEHNR, CDR2 FQNEAQ (reference sequence). There are 14 residues in the CDR3. Based on the CDR3 plus reference TRBV7-9 and TRBJ2-7, the full variable domain is DTGVSQNPRHKITKRGQNVTFRCDPISEHNRLYWYRQTLGQGPEFLTYFQNEAQLEKSRLLSDRFSAERPKGSFSTLEIQRTEQGDSAMYLCASSPRQGFYEQYFGPGTRLTVT.

The rearrangement links TRBV20-1 to TRBJ2-7, with 10 bases aligning to TRBD1. The CDR3 is 15 amino acids. V lost 3 bases, J lost 3 bases, and 8 bases stayed unmatched. CDR1 and CDR2 from the germline V gene are DFQATT and SNEGSKA (reference sequence). The CDR3 region is CSASGGQGGHYEQYF. The DNA for the CDR3 is TGCAGTGCTAGTGGTGGACAGGGGGGTCACTACGAGCAGTACTTC.

The chain joins TRBV6-1 to TRBJ1-2; D is unclear. There are 12 residues in the CDR3. Germline loops: CDR1 MNHNS, CDR2 SASEGT. Trimming left V 6 bases short and J 8 bases short, with 13 bases between. The CDR3 nucleotides read TGTGCCAGCAGCCGAGGACTGGGAGGCTACACCTTC. It specifies CASSRGLGGYTF.

This clonotype turned up a few times. The chain has TRBV5-6 and TRBJ1-2; 7 bases fit TRBD1. V dropped 3 bases and J dropped 0; count of bases not matched to a gene: 2. The CDR3 spans 14 residues. Per germline, CDR1 SGHDT and CDR2 YYEEEE. For the CDR3, the DNA is TGTGCCAGCAGCTCCGGGACAGCTAACTATGGCTACACCTTC. It specifies CASSSGTANYGYTF.

The chain combines TRBV30 with TRBJ1-2; D unclear. CDR1 GTSNPN and CDR2 SVGIG come from the germline V gene (reference sequence). CDR3 length: 13 amino acids. V lost 0 bases, J lost 4 bases, and 9 bases lay in between. The CDR3 region is CAWSVLTSYGYTF. CDR3 coding DNA: TGTGCCTGGAGTGTACTGACCTCCTATGGCTACACCTTC.

J is TRBJ1-1 and V is TRBV20-1, with D unclear. The CDR3 totals 11 residues. The V and J ends lost 6 bases and 0 bases respectively, with 5 bases between them. Germline V gene sequence: CDR1 DFQATT, CDR2 SNEGSKA (reference sequence). CDR3 loop: CSAGMNTEAFF. The CDR3 DNA follows: TGCAGTGCGGGAATGAACACTGAAGCTTTCTTT.

The rearrangement uses TRBV29-1 and TRBJ2-5; TRBD1 is a possible D gene (5 bases). The CDR3 consists of 14 residues. Germline-derived CDR1 and CDR2 are SQVTM and ANQGSEA. V was cut by 4 bases and J by 4 bases, with 16 bases left in between. The CDR3 protein is CSVVLQGQGETQYF. In DNA, the CDR3 is TGCAGCGTTGTTCTCCAGGGCCAGGGAGAGACCCAGTACTTC. The full variable domain, rest sourced from reference TRBV29-1 and TRBJ2-5, is SAVISQKPSRDICQRGTSLTIQCQVDSQVTMMFWYRQQPGQSLTLIATANQGSEATYESGFVIDKFPISRPNLTFSTLTVSNMSPEDSSIYLCSVVLQGQGETQYFGPGTRLLVL.

J is TRBJ2-1 and V is TRBV4-2; 7 bases are a match to TRBD2. This CDR3 is built from 16 residues. V lost 0 bases, J lost 8 bases, and 10 bases stayed unmatched. Germline values: CDR1 LGHNA, CDR2 YNFKEQ. This CDR3 is CASSQEYGGGIDEQFF. In nucleotides, the CDR3 is TGTGCCAGCAGCCAAGAGTACGGGGGAGGGATTGATGAGCAGTTCTTC.

The sample holds a few counts of this clonotype. The chain couples TRBV27 to TRBJ2-4; no firm D call. The V end was cut by 4 bases, the J end by 7 bases, with 11 bases between. This CDR3 has 13 amino acids. The germline gives CDR1 MNHEY, CDR2 SMNVEV (reference sequence). DNA of the CDR3: TGTGCCAGCAGTTCCCCCCCCGGGAACATTCAGTACTTC. Translation: CASSSPPGNIQYF.

This clonotype is labeled medium-sized. V gene TRBV7-2 combines with J gene TRBJ1-6; D unresolved. Trimming took 0 bases from V and 7 from J, leaving 7 bases between them. The germline CDR1 and CDR2 sequences are SGHTA and FQGNSA. The CDR3 is 14 amino acids. CDR3 protein: CASSLAGQNSPLHF. DNA for the CDR3: TGTGCCAGCAGCTTAGCGGGTCAGAATTCACCCCTCCACTTT.

The V and J genes are TRBV7-8 and TRBJ2-5; D uncertain. CDR3 length equals 15 residues. The V gene's germline CDR1 is SGHVS and CDR2 FQNEAQ. V shed 5 bases and J shed 1 base, with 14 bases lying between them. The CDR3 region is CASSRGRVGQETQYF. The CDR3 DNA reads TGTGCCAGCAGCAGAGGACGAGTGGGCCAAGAGACCCAGTACTTC.

This clonotype was recorded a few times. The chain couples TRBV10-3 to TRBJ2-3; D is perhaps TRBD2 (6 bases). This CDR3 spans 14 amino acids. With 6 bases removed from V and 6 bases from J, the gap between germline ends came to 16 bases. Germline assignment: CDR1 ENHRY and CDR2 SYGVKD. The CDR3 DNA follows: TGTGCCATCAGGGACTACCTTTCGCCGGATACGCAGTATTTT. This sequence encodes CAIRDYLSPDTQYF.

Sample share makes this clonotype medium-sized. The chain carries TRBV6-1 and TRBJ1-2, with D possibly TRBD1 on 5 matching bases. This CDR3 is built from 13 residues. V was pared by 7 bases and J by 7 bases, with 16 bases between. In germline, CDR1 is MNHNS, CDR2 SASEGT. The CDR3 here is CASTRGQGTGYTF. CDR3 nucleotide sequence: TGTGCCAGCACCCGAGGGCAAGGGACTGGCTACACCTTC.

Sample share makes this clonotype medium-sized. The chain has TRBV20-1 and TRBJ1-1; 9 nucleotides line up with TRBD1. The V segment lost 1 base and the J segment 4 bases; nucleotides outside the gene matches: 7. CDR3 size: 15 residues. Germline CDR1 is DFQATT and CDR2 is SNEGSKA (reference sequence). CDR3 bases: TGCAGTGCTAGAGTCCCGGGACAGGGAGGCACTGAAGCTTTCTTT. This encodes CSARVPGQGGTEAFF.

The CDR3 DNA follows: TGTGCCAGCAGCTATACTACAGGGTCTCAAGGCTACACCTTC. Its protein product is CASSYTTGSQGYTF. The J gene is TRBJ1-2, the V gene TRBV7-9, with D possibly TRBD1 on 6 matching bases. V was pared by 4 bases and J by 8 bases, with 17 bases between. Germline V gives CDR1 SEHNR, CDR2 FQNEAQ (reference sequence). The CDR3 has 14 residues.

Only a few counts were recorded for this clonotype. The chain recombines TRBV7-9 with TRBJ2-7, with 10 bases that match TRBD1. This CDR3 has 14 amino acids. Germline V gene data show CDR1 as SEHNR and CDR2 as FQNEAQ (reference sequence). J was trimmed by 5 bases and V by 5 bases; bases with no gene match: 6. This chain's CDR3 is CASSRDRGEDEQYF. As DNA, the CDR3 is TGTGCCAGCAGCCGGGACAGGGGAGAGGACGAGCAGTACTTC.

This chain uses TRBV6-5 with TRBJ2-7; D is perhaps TRBD1 (6 bases). Germline V lookup: CDR1 MNHEY, CDR2 SVGAGI. The CDR3 is 14 residues long. V shed 2 bases and J shed 2 bases, with 10 bases lying between them. CDR3 sequence reads: CASSYPGQTYEQYF. Here the CDR3 DNA reads TGTGCCAGCAGTTACCCCGGACAGACCTACGAGCAGTACTTC.

The chain carries TRBV28 and TRBJ2-1; D could derive from TRBD1 or TRBD2 (6 bases each). Germline CDR1 reads MDHEN; CDR2 reads SYDVKM. V lost 4 bases and J lost 8, with 9 bases in between. The CDR3 is 12 amino acids. In nucleotides, the CDR3 is TGTGCCAGCAGTTACAGGGACTATGAGCAGTTCTTC. Protein: CASSYRDYEQFF.

The chain is built from TRBV12-3 or TRBV12-4 and TRBJ1-1, with 7 bases aligning to TRBD1. This CDR3 has 13 amino acids. The V segment lost 5 bases and the J segment 4 bases; nucleotides outside the gene matches: 4. This CDR3 is CASSPTGATEAFF. The CDR3 DNA reads as TGTGCCAGCAGTCCAACAGGGGCCACTGAAGCTTTCTTT.

The V gene is TRBV10-3, the J gene TRBJ2-1; D perhaps matches TRBD2 (6 bases). This CDR3 comprises 14 residues. Germline lookup yields CDR1 ENHRY and CDR2 SYGVKD. V lost 6 bases and J lost 9, with 18 bases in between. The CDR3 region has the DNA TGTGCCATCAGCGGGACTCCTCGGAGTGGTGAGCAGTTCTTC. This sequence encodes CAISGTPRSGEQFF.

The rearrangement uses TRBV15 and TRBJ2-3; D tentatively fits TRBD1 or TRBD2 (5 bases each). V shed 3 bases and J shed 2 bases, with 15 bases lying between them. Germline CDR1 reads LNHNV; CDR2 reads YYDKDF (reference sequence). This CDR3 is built from 16 residues. The CDR3 nucleotides are TGTGCCACCAGCAGTGGGGGAGCCAGGGCCACAGATACGCAGTATTTT. Protein product: CATSSGGARATDTQYF.

CDR3 in DNA: TGCGCCAGCAGCTCGACAGGGCCAGGCTACACCTTC. Translated: CASSSTGPGYTF. The chain employs TRBV5-1 and TRBJ1-2; 7 bases are shared with TRBD1. Germline lookup yields CDR1 SGHRS and CDR2 YFSETQ. V lost 3 bases to trimming and J lost 8 bases; unmatched junction nucleotides: 4. The CDR3 contains 12 residues.

This clonotype appeared a few times. The chain couples TRBV6-5 to TRBJ2-1; either TRBD1 or TRBD2 may supply D (5 bases each). The germline gives CDR1 MNHEY, CDR2 SVGAGI. V lost 2 bases and J lost 8, with 16 bases in between. There are 15 residues in the CDR3. CDR3 in DNA: TGTGCCAGCAGTTACCGGGGCCCAGGCGGCCATGAGCAGTTCTTC. This codes for CASSYRGPGGHEQFF.

J is TRBJ1-2 and V is TRBV27; TRBD1 agrees at 10 bases. Germline V gene data show CDR1 as MNHEY and CDR2 as SMNVEV (reference sequence). The CDR3 extends over 14 amino acids. Trimming took 7 bases from V and 2 from J; bases not matched to a gene: 4. The CDR3 is CASTDRGRNYGYTF. CDR3 in DNA: TGTGCCAGCACAGACAGGGGGCGAAACTATGGCTACACCTTC.

The chain links TRBV7-8 to TRBJ2-4; no firm D call. The ends were cut back, 3 bases at V and 6 bases at J, with 12 bases in the middle. The germline CDR1 and CDR2 sequences are SGHVS and FQNEAQ. The CDR3 length is 14 residues. The CDR3 region is CASSLDRVPNIQYF. The CDR3 DNA reads TGTGCCAGCAGCTTGGATCGGGTACCAAACATTCAGTACTTC.

The rearrangement joins TRBV7-2 to TRBJ2-1; D is perhaps TRBD2 (7 bases). CDR3 length equals 16 residues. The V end lost 8 bases, the J end lost 4 bases, and 21 bases lay between the germline ends. CDR1 and CDR2 from the germline V gene are SGHTA and FQGNSA. This chain's CDR3 is CASGPVGGPGYNEQFF. The CDR3 DNA reads TGTGCCAGCGGCCCGGTGGGGGGGCCGGGTTACAATGAGCAGTTCTTC.

This clonotype was observed a few times. This chain uses TRBV7-9 with TRBJ1-2; possible D gene TRBD1, 5 bases. The germline V gene has CDR1 SEHNR and CDR2 FQNEAQ (reference sequence). V was shortened by 5 bases and J by 3 bases, with 13 bases between the two germline ends. The CDR3 runs 14 residues. The CDR3 DNA is TGTGCCAGCAGCCGTAATCGAGGGGACTATGGCTACACCTTC. Its translation is CASSRNRGDYGYTF.